These 10 T cell receptor beta chains were sequenced from one sample in a study of blood T cell repertoires in COVID-19. Libraries were prepared by immunoSEQ multiplex PCR; TCRdb keeps only in-frame clonotypes and omits some of them. The data show about 110,000 clones, with 80% to 90% seen just once and 16% held by the top ten. The specimen sequenced was peripheral blood. The source is a woman aged 55-69 years with acute or convalescent COVID-19.

V gene TRBV4-3 combines with J gene TRBJ1-6; no definite D call. The CDR3 length is 16 residues. Trimming cost V 1 base and J 13 bases, with 20 bases left between them. Germline-derived CDR1 and CDR2 are LGHNA and YSLEER. The DNA for the CDR3 is TGCGCCAGCAGCCAAGGGGTGTTGTCCGGCGGGTCTCCCCTCCACTTT. Encoded protein: CASSQGVLSGGSPLHF.

The chain uses TRBV7-3 and TRBJ1-1; D may be TRBD1 (5 bases). Germline loops: CDR1 SGHTA, CDR2 FQGTGA. Trimming left V 4 bases short and J 1 base short, with 7 bases between. This CDR3 has 13 residues. The CDR3 sequence is CASSYQGNTEAFF. The CDR3 DNA is TGTGCCAGCAGCTACCAGGGGAACACTGAAGCTTTCTTT.

V and J are TRBV19 and TRBJ1-2, with TRBD1 as a possible D gene (5 bases). V was clipped by 1 base and J by 2 bases, with 8 bases between them. Germline V CDR1 and CDR2: LNHDA, SQIVND (reference sequence). The CDR3 consists of 14 residues. The chain's CDR3 is CASSIAGGNYGYTF. For the CDR3, the DNA is TGTGCCAGTAGTATAGCTGGGGGGAACTATGGCTACACCTTC.

This clone was counted once. The chain has TRBV6-2 or TRBV6-3 and TRBJ1-6; no clear D gene. Germline CDR1 reads MNHEY; CDR2 reads SVGEGT. Deletions cut 6 bases from V and 2 bases from J, with 14 bases between. CDR3 length: 16 amino acids. The CDR3 sequence is CASSLPQAAYNSPLHF. The CDR3 region has the DNA TGTGCCAGCAGCTTGCCCCAGGCCGCCTATAATTCACCCCTCCACTTT.

The genes are TRBV27 and TRBJ1-5; TRBD1 might be the D (5 bases). Germline V lookup: CDR1 MNHEY, CDR2 SMNVEV (reference sequence). Trimming shortened V by 3 bases and J by 2 bases, and 23 bases separated the two germline ends. The CDR3 covers 19 residues. This CDR3 reads CASSLASGKEAKGNQPQHF. CDR3 in DNA: TGTGCCAGCAGTTTGGCCTCAGGGAAAGAGGCGAAAGGCAATCAGCCCCAGCATTTT.

J is TRBJ1-5 and V is TRBV19; D is uncertain. Trimming stripped 3 bases from V and 9 bases from J, with 12 bases between. CDR1 and CDR2 (germline): LNHDA, SQIVND (reference sequence). This CDR3 spans 13 amino acids. The CDR3 DNA sequence: TGTGCCAGTAGTATTAGGGAGCCGCCGCCCCAGCATTTT. Its translation is CASSIREPPPQHF.

This chain joins TRBV27 and TRBJ1-5, with D maybe TRBD1 (6 bases). The germline gives CDR1 MNHEY, CDR2 SMNVEV (reference sequence). Trimming took off 5 bases at V and 6 bases at J, with 14 bases between the two ends. The CDR3 loop spans 14 amino acids. CDR3 coding DNA: TGTGCCAGCAGTCCACAGGGTGGTAGTCAGCCCCAGCATTTT. Protein: CASSPQGGSQPQHF.

This chain joins TRBV6-2 or TRBV6-3 and TRBJ1-1; D is uncertain. V was shortened by 3 bases and J by 1 base, with 3 bases between the two germline ends. Germline CDR1 and CDR2: MNHEY and SVGEGT. This CDR3 spans 12 amino acids. The CDR3 DNA is TGTGCCAGCAGTTATCAGAACACTGAAGCTTTCTTT. Translating gives CASSYQNTEAFF.

The genes are TRBV4-2 and TRBJ2-7, with TRBD2 identical over 8 bases. After removal of 1 base from V and 2 bases from J, the junction contained 4 bases not matched to a gene. Germline V gene data show CDR1 as LGHNA and CDR2 as YNFKEQ. The CDR3 is 15 residues long. The CDR3 DNA sequence: TGTGCCAGCAGCCAAGTAGGTAGCGGGGCCTACGAGCAGTACTTC. As protein: CASSQVGSGAYEQYF.

The rearrangement uses TRBV4-2 and TRBJ2-7; no clear D gene. The CDR3 spans 17 residues. The germline CDR1 and CDR2 sequences are LGHNA and YNFKEQ. V lost 0 bases and J lost 2, with 17 bases in between. CDR3: CASSQDYRRQAAYEQYF. As DNA, the CDR3 is TGTGCCAGCAGCCAAGATTACCGGCGCCAGGCCGCCTACGAGCAGTACTTC.